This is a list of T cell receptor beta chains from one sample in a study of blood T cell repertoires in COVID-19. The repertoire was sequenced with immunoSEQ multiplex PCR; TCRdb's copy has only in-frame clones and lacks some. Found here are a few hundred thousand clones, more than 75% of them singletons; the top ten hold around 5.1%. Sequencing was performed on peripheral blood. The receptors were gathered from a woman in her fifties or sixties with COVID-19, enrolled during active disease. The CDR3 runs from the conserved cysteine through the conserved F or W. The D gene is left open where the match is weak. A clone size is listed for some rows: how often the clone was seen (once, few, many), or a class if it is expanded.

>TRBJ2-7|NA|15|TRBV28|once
TGTGCCAGCGGAAAGACAGCCAGTAGCTCCTACGAGCAGTACTTC
CASGKTASSSYEQYF
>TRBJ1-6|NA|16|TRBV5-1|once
TGCGCCAGCAGCCCCCGGGGGGCCGCCTATAATTCACCCCTCCACTTT
CASSPRGAAYNSPLHF
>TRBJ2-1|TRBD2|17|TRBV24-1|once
TGTGCCACCAGTCCCCGCCATGCGGGAGTTCTCTACAATGAGCAGTTCTTC
CATSPRHAGVLYNEQFF
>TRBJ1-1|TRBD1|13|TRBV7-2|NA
TGTGCCAGCAGCCTATACCGGGACAGGGAAGCTTTCTTT
CASSLYRDREAFF
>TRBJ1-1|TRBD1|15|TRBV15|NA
TGTGCCACCAGCAGAGACAGGGGGCTGGGGGCTGAAGCTTTCTTT
CATSRDRGLGAEAFF
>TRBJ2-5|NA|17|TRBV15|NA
TGTGCCACCAGCAGAGAGGACGGGACTGCTGTCCAAGAGACCCAGTACTTC
CATSREDGTAVQETQYF
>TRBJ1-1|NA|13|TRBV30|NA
TGTGCCTGGAGTGCCACAATGAACACTGAAGCTTTCTTT
CAWSATMNTEAFF
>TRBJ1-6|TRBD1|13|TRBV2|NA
TGTGCCAGCAGGGACAGGGATAATTCACCCCTCCACTTT
CASRDRDNSPLHF
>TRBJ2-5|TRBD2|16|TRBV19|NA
TGTGCCAGTAGTTTTTTTCGCGGGAGCGGTCAAGAGACCCAGTACTTC
CASSFFRGSGQETQYF
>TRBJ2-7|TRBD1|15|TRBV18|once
TGTGCCAGCTCACCCCTCCCGGGACAGCCAGTCGAGCAGTACTTC
CASSPLPGQPVEQYF
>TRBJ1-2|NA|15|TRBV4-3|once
TGCGCCAGCAGCCAAGAGACAGGTTTCCTATATGGCTACACCTTC
CASSQETGFLYGYTF
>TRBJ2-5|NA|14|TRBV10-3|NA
TGTGCCATCAGTGAGTTACAGGGACAAGAGACCCAGTACTTC
CAISELQGQETQYF
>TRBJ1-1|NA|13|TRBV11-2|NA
TGTGCCAGCAGCTTAGATTTGGGGCCAACGGCTTTCTTT
CASSLDLGPTAFF
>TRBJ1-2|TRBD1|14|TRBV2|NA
TGTGCCAGCAGTCAGACAGGGGACAACTATGGCTACACCTTC
CASSQTGDNYGYTF
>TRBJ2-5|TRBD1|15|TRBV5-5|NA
TGTGCCAGCAGTTCCGTGACAGGGGGCCAAGAGACCCAGTACTTC
CASSSVTGGQETQYF
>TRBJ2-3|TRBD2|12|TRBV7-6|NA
TGTGCCCCCGGGACTAGCATGTATACGCAGTATTTT
CAPGTSMYTQYF
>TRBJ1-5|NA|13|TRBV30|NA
TGTGCCTGGAACGGGAACGACAATCAGCCCCAGCATTTT
CAWNGNDNQPQHF
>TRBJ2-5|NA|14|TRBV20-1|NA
TGCAGTGCTAGTAGCGTTGGCGCGGGAGAGACCCAGTACTTC
CSASSVGAGETQYF
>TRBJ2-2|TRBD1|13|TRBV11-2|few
TGTGCCAGCAGCAAGGACAGGGCCGGGGAGCTGTTTTTT
CASSKDRAGELFF
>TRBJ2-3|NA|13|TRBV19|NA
TGTGCCAGTAGTATTGGGCGGGCGGATACGCAGTATTTT
CASSIGRADTQYF
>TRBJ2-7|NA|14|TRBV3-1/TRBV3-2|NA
TGTGCCAGCAGCCAAGTGGCCAGCTCCTACGAGCAGTACTTC
CASSQVASSYEQYF
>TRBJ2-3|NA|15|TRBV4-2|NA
TGTGCCAGCAGCCAAGAGCGGGTAATCACAGATACGCAGTATTTT
CASSQERVITDTQYF
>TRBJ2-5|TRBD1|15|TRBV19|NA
TGTGCCAGGCCCCCAGGACAGGGGGCACAAGAGACCCAGTACTTC
CARPPGQGAQETQYF
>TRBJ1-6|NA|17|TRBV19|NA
TGTGCCAGTAGTAGAACATCCAGAAGCTCCTATAATTCACCCCTCCACTTT
CASSRTSRSSYNSPLHF
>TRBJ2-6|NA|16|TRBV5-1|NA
TGCGCCAGCAGCTTGCCGGTCGCCTCTGGGGCCAACGTCCTGACTTTC
CASSLPVASGANVLTF
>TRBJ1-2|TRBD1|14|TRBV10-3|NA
TGTGCCATCAGTGCGACAGGGGGGGCCTATGGCTACACCTTC
CAISATGGAYGYTF
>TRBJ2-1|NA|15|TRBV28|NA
TGTGCCAGCAGACTCCCTGGGGGGGCGGTGAATGAGCAGTTCTTC
CASRLPGGAVNEQFF
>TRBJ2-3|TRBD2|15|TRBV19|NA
TGTGCCAGTAGTATCGGAGCGGGAGGCCCAGATACGCAGTATTTT
CASSIGAGGPDTQYF
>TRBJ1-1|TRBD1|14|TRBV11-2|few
TGTGCCAGCAGCTTATTACAGGGGGAGACTGAAGCTTTCTTT
CASSLLQGETEAFF
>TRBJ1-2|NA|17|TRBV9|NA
TGTGCCAGCAGCTCTACCGGGACATCTCTCATATACTATGGCTACACCTTC
CASSSTGTSLIYYGYTF
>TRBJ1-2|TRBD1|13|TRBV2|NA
TGTGCCAGCAGCGTGGACAGGGGGCTTGGCTACACCTTC
CASSVDRGLGYTF
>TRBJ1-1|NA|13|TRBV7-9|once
TGTGCCACCCAACAGGGATTGAACACTGAAGCTTTCTTT
CATQQGLNTEAFF
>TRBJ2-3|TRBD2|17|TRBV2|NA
TGTGCCAGCAGGTTAGGAGCGGGAGGTCATTCCCCAGATACGCAGTATTTT
CASRLGAGGHSPDTQYF
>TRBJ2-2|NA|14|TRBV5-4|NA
TGTGCCAGCAGCTCCCAGGGTTTCACCGGGGAGCTGTTTTTT
CASSSQGFTGELFF
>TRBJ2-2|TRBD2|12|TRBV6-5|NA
TGTGCCAGCAGGGGGGGGGCCGGGGAGCTGTTTTTT
CASRGGAGELFF
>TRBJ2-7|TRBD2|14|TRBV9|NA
TGTGCCAGCAGCGGTTTAGCGGGGACCTCCGAGCAGTACTTC
CASSGLAGTSEQYF
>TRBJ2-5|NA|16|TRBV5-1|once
TGCGCCAGCGCCCTGTGGAAAGACAGGTACCAAGAGACCCAGTACTTC
CASALWKDRYQETQYF
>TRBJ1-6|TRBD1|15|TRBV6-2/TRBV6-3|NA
TGTGCCAGCAGTTACGGGACAGGGTACAATTCACCCCTCCACTTT
CASSYGTGYNSPLHF
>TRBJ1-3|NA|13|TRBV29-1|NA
TGCAGCGTTCCCGCCAGCTCTGGAAACACCATATATTTT
CSVPASSGNTIYF
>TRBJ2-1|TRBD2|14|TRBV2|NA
TGTGCCAGCAGAGGACTAGGAATAAACAATGAGCAGTTCTTC
CASRGLGINNEQFF
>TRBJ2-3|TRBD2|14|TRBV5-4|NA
TGTGCCAGCAGCTTGGAACTAGCGGCGGATACGCAGTATTTT
CASSLELAADTQYF
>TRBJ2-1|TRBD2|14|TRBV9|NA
TGTGCCAGCAGCGTAGCTAGCGGGAGTTGGGAGCAGTTCTTC
CASSVASGSWEQFF
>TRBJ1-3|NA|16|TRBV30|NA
TGTGCCTGGACGCTTTCCCCGGGAACCTCTGGAAACACCATATATTTT
CAWTLSPGTSGNTIYF
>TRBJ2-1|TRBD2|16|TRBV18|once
TGTGCCAGCTCGCTTACTAGCGTCTACTCCTACAATGAGCAGTTCTTC
CASSLTSVYSYNEQFF